This T cell receptor (beta chain) was identified in a study of preoperative IRX-2 immunotherapy in early breast cancer. Treatment indicated: preoperative locoregional IRX-2 cytokine immunotherapy. This phase Ib study tested locoregional IRX-2 cytokine immunotherapy given before surgery. Germline trimming cut 7 bases from V and 6 bases from J; bases unmatched to any gene: 7. The CDR3 is 12 residues long. CDR1 is GTSNPN, CDR2 SVGIG, per germline (reference sequence). The table came from immunoSEQ multiplex PCR; TCRdb's copy has only in-frame clones and leaves some out. Here the sample spans about 32,000 clones, roughly four fifths being singletons.

The receptor was isolated from a human donor with breast cancer. This rearrangement joins TRBV30 to TRBJ2-3; 7 bases agree with TRBD2. The sequencing used lymph node tissue, collected from a patient treated with IRX-2 immunotherapy. CDR3 loop: CALNRGVDTQYF. CDR3 nucleotides: TGTGCCTTAAACCGGGGGGTGGATACGCAGTATTTT.